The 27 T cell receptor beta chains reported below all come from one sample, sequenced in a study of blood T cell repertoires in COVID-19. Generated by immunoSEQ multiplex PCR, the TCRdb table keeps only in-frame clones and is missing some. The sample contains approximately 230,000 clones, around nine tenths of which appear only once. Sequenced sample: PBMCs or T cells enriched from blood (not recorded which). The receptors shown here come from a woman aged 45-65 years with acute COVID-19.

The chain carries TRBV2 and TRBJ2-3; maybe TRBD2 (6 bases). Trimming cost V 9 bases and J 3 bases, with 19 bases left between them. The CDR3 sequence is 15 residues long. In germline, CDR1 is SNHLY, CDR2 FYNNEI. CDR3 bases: TGTGCCAGTCCGACCCACCCGGGGAGGACAGATACGCAGTATTTT. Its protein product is CASPTHPGRTDTQYF.

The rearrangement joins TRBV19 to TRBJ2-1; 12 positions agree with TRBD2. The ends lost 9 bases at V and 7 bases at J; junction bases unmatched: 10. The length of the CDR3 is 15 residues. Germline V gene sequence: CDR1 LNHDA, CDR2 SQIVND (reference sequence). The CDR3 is CASRVSGLAGNEQFF. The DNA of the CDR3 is TGTGCCAGCCGAGTGTCGGGACTAGCGGGTAATGAGCAGTTCTTC. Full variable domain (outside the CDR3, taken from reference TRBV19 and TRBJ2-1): DGGITQSPKYLFRKEGQNVTLSCEQNLNHDAMYWYRQDPGQGLRLIYYSQIVNDFQKGDIAEGYSVSREKKESFPLTVTSAQKNPTAFYLCASRVSGLAGNEQFFGPGTRLTVL.

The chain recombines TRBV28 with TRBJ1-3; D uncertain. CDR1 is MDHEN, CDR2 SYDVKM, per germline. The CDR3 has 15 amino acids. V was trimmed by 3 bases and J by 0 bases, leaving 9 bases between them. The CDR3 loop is CASSFFRASGNTIYF. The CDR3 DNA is TGTGCCAGCAGTTTCTTCCGAGCCTCTGGAAACACCATATATTTT.

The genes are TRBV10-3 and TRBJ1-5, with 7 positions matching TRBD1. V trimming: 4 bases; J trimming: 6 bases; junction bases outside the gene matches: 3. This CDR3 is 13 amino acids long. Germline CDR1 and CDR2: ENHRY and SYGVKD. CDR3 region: CAISGAGGQPQHF. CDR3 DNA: TGTGCCATCAGTGGGGCAGGGGGTCAGCCCCAGCATTTT.

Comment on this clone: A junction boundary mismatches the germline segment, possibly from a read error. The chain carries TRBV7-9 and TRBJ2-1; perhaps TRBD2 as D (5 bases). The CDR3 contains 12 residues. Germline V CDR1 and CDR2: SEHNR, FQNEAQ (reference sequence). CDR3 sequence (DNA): TGTGCCAGCAGCCCTGACTACGATGAGCAGTTCTTC. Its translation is CASSPDYDEQFF.

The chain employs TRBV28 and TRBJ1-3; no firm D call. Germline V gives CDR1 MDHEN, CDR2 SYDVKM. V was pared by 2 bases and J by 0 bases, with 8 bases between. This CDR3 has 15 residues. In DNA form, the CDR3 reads TGTGCCAGCAGTTTAAGGTCAGGCTCTGGAAACACCATATATTTT. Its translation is CASSLRSGSGNTIYF.

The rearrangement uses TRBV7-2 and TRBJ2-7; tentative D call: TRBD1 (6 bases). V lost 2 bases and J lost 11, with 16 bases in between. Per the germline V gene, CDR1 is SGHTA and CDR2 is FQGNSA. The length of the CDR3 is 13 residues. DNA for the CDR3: TGTGCCAGCAGCTTAACGTACCGGGACAAGAAGTACTTC. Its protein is CASSLTYRDKKYF.

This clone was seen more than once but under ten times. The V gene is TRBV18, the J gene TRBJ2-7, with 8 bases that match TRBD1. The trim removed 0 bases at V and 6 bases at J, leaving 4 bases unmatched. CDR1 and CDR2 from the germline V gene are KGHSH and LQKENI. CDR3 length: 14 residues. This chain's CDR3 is CASSPPRTGGEQYF. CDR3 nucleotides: TGTGCCAGCTCACCACCGAGAACAGGGGGCGAGCAGTACTTC. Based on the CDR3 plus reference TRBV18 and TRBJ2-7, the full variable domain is NAGVMQNPRHLVRRRGQEARLRCSPMKGHSHVYWYRQLPEEGLKFMVYLQKENIIDESGMPKERFSAEFPKEGPSILRIQQVVRGDSAAYFCASSPPRTGGEQYFGPGTRLTVT.

DNA for the CDR3: TGTGCCAGCAGCCCTACAGGGATCTATGGCTACACCTTC. It codes for CASSPTGIYGYTF. The V gene is TRBV5-4, the J gene TRBJ1-2; D may be TRBD1 (6 bases). The CDR3 is 13 residues long. V gave up 4 bases and J gave up 4 bases, with 11 bases separating them. Germline-derived CDR1 and CDR2 are SGHNT and YYREEE (reference sequence). The full variable domain, in which reference TRBV5-4 and TRBJ1-2 provide the parts outside the CDR3, is ETGVTQSPTHLIKTRGQQVTLRCSSQSGHNTVSWYQQALGQGPQFIFQYYREEENGRGNFPPRFSGLQFPNYSSELNVNALELDDSALYLCASSPTGIYGYTFGSGTRLTVV.

The CDR3 is CASSSPGQGMSPLHF. In DNA form, the CDR3 reads TGTGCCAGCAGTTCACCGGGACAGGGGATGTCACCCCTCCACTTT. The rearrangement uses TRBV28 and TRBJ1-6, with 10 bases identical to TRBD1. The CDR3 runs 15 residues. Germline-derived CDR1 and CDR2 are MDHEN and SYDVKM. The V segment lost 4 bases and the J segment 10 bases; nucleotides outside the gene matches: 7.

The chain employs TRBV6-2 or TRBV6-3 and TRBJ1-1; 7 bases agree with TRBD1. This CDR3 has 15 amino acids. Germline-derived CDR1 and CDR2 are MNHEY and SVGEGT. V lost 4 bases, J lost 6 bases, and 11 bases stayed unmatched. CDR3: CASSSLGQVEPEAFF. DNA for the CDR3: TGTGCCAGCAGTTCCCTTGGACAGGTCGAACCTGAAGCTTTCTTT.

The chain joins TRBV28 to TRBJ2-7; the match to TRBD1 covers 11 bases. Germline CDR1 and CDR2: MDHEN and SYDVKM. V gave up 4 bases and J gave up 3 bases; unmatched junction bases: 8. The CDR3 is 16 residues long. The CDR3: CASSYRGTGGFYEQYF. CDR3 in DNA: TGTGCCAGCAGTTATAGAGGGACAGGGGGATTCTACGAGCAGTACTTC. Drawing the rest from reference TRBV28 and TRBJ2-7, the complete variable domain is DVKVTQSSRYLVKRTGEKVFLECVQDMDHENMFWYRQDPGLGLRLIYFSYDVKMKEKGDIPEGYSVSREKKERFSLILESASTNQTSMYLCASSYRGTGGFYEQYFGPGTRLTVT.

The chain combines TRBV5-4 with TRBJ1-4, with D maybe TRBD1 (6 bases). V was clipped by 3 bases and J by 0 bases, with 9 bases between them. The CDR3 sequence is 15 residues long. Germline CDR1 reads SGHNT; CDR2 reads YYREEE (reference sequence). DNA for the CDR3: TGTGCCAGCAGCTCGAGGACAGCAACTAATGAAAAACTGTTTTTT. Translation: CASSSRTATNEKLFF.

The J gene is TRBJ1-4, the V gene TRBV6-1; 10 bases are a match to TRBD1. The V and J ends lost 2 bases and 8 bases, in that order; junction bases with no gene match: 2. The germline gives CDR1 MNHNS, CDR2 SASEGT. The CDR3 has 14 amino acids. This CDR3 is CASSEPGQGEKLFF. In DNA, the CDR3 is TGTGCCAGCAGTGAACCGGGACAGGGGGAAAAACTGTTTTTT.

CDR3 sequence reads: CASRPGTGFGELFF. The CDR3 DNA reads as TGTGCCAGCAGGCCCGGGACAGGGTTCGGGGAGCTGTTTTTT. The V call is TRBV3-1 (or the pseudogene TRBV3-2), the J call TRBJ2-2; 9 nucleotides align to TRBD1. Germline trimming cut 6 bases from V and 7 bases from J; bases unmatched to any gene: 6. The length of the CDR3 is 14 residues. Germline V gene data show CDR1 as LGHDT and CDR2 as YNNKEL (reference sequence).

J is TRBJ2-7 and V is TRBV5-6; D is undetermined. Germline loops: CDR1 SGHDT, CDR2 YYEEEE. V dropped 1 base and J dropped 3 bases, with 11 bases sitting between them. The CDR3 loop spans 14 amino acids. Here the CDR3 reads CASSLWHSFYEQYF. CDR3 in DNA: TGTGCCAGCAGCTTGTGGCACAGTTTCTACGAGCAGTACTTC.

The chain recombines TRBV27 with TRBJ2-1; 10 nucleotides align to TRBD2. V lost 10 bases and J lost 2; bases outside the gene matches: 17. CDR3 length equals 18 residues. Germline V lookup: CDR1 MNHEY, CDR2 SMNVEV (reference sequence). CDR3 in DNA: TGTGCCACCCGAGCCCTTATGACTAGCGGGTTCACCTACAATGAGCAGTTCTTC. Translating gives CATRALMTSGFTYNEQFF.

CDR3 in DNA: TGCGCCAGCAGCTCGTACGGGACTAGCGGGATGGTGAATCGGGAGACCCAGTACTTC. Protein: CASSSYGTSGMVNRETQYF. The genes are TRBV5-1 and TRBJ2-5; 13 bases line up with TRBD2. In germline, CDR1 is SGHRS, CDR2 YFSETQ. The CDR3 is 19 residues long. With V trimmed by 3 bases and J by 5 bases, 16 bases remained unmatched.

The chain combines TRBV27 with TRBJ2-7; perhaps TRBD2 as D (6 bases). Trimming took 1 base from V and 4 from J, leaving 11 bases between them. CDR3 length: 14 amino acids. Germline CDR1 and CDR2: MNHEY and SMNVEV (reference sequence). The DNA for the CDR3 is TGTGCCAGCAGTTTATGGTCAGGAGGGTACGAGCAGTACTTC. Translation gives CASSLWSGGYEQYF.

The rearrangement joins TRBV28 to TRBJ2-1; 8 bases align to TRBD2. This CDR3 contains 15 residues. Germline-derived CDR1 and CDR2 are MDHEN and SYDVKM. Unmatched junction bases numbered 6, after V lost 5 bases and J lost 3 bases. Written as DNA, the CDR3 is TGTGCCAGCAGTGCTCTAGCGGGTGTCTACAATGAGCAGTTCTTC. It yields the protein CASSALAGVYNEQFF.

The CDR3 sequence is CSVPGNKNPSTDTQYF. CDR3 DNA: TGCAGCGTTCCAGGGAATAAAAACCCTAGCACAGATACGCAGTATTTT. The chain uses TRBV29-1 and TRBJ2-3; a weak D match, TRBD1 (5 bases). Trimming left V 5 bases short and J 0 bases short, with 18 bases between. Per the germline V gene, CDR1 is SQVTM and CDR2 is ANQGSEA. The CDR3 covers 16 residues.

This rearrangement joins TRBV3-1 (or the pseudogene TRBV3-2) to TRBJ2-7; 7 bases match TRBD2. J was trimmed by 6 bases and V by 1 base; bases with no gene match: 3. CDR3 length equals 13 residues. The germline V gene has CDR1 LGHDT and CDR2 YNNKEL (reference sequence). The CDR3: CASSQAGLGEQYF. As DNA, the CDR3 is TGTGCCAGCAGCCAAGCCGGACTAGGCGAGCAGTACTTC.

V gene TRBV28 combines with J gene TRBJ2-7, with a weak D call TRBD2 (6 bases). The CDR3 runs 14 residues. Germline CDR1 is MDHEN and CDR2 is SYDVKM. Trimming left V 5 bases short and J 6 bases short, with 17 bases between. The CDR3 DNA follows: TGTGCCAGCAGTCCCAGACTAGGAGAAGTCGAGCAGTACTTC. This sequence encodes CASSPRLGEVEQYF.

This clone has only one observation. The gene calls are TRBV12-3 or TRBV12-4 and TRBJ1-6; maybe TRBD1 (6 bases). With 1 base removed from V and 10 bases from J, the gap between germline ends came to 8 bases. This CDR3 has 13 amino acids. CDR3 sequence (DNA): TGTGCCAGCAGTTTAGGGACAGCGTCACCCCTCCACTTT. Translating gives CASSLGTASPLHF.

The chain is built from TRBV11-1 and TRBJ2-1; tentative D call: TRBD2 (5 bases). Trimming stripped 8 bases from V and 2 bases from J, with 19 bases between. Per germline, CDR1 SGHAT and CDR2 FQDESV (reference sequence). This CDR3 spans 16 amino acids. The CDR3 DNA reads TGTGCCAGCGGGAGAGTAGGCGGATCCACCTACAATGAGCAGTTCTTC. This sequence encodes CASGRVGGSTYNEQFF.

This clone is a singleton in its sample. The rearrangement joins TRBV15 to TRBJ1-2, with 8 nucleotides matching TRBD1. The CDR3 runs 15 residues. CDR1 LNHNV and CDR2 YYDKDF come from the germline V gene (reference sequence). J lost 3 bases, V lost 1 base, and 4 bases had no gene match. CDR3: CATSRGQGRHYGYTF. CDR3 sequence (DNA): TGTGCCACCAGCAGAGGACAGGGGAGGCACTATGGCTACACCTTC.

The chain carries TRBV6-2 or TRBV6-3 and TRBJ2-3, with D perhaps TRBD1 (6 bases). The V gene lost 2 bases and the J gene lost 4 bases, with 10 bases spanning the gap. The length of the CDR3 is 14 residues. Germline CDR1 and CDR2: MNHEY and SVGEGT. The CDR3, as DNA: TGTGCCAGCAGTTACGGCTCAGGGGCAGATACGCAGTATTTT. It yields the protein CASSYGSGADTQYF.